This T cell receptor (beta chain) was documented in a study of Ad26.COV2.S vaccination and SARS-CoV-2 variants. Findings of the study overall: Spike-specific TCR breadth was greater in vaccine than placebo recipients.

Treatment: roughly 18 received Ad26.COV2.S at low or high dose, single or two shots; about five received placebo; per-sample allocation not given. Collection of samples fell on day 63 after the first vaccine or placebo injection. The method was immunoSEQ multiplex PCR; TCRdb's version includes in-frame clones alone and lacks a portion of them. The top ten clones hold about 13% of a sample with about 480,000 clones, roughly 89% of them seen once. Comments on this clone: Its antigen remains unidentified.

Germline lookup yields CDR1 SGHVS and CDR2 FNYEAQ. The CDR3 is 15 residues long. V lost 4 bases, J lost 2 bases, and 15 bases lay in between. The TCR originated in a person between 18 and 65 years old who received the Ad26.COV2.S COVID-19 vaccine or a placebo. The chain links TRBV7-6 to TRBJ2-7, with D perhaps assigned TRBD1 or TRBD2 (6 bases each). The starting material was peripheral blood, obtained in a trial of Ad26.COV2.S vaccine versus placebo. The CDR3 reads CASSYGGLGTYEQYF. The DNA of the CDR3 is TGTGCCAGCAGCTATGGGGGGCTAGGTACCTACGAGCAGTACTTC.